Listed below are T cell receptor beta chains from one sample, sequenced in a study of T cell responses to AZD1222 COVID-19 vaccine. TCRdb's copy holds only in-frame clones and misses some; the assay was immunoSEQ multiplex PCR. The table lists 55,000 to 65,000 clones, roughly 80% of them singletons. The sequencing used peripheral blood, collected 28 days after the second AZD1222 dose. These receptors were obtained from an adult who received the AZD1222 COVID-19 vaccine. CDR3s include the opening cysteine and the closing phenylalanine or tryptophan. A D gene is named only where the DNA matches it firmly. Size values are once, few and many counts, or a class for expanded clones, and some rows have none.

j_call clone_size cdr3_length v_call d_call cdr3_nt cdr3_aa
TRBJ1-5 - 14 TRBV25-1 - TGTGCCAGCCGTAGTACAGGGCCCAATCAGCCCCAGCATTTT CASRSTGPNQPQHF
TRBJ2-4 - 16 TRBV5-1 - TGCGCCAGCAGCTTGGAAGGCAGCCAAGCCAAAAACATTCAGTACTTC CASSLEGSQAKNIQYF
TRBJ2-1 - 15 TRBV7-9 TRBD2 TGTGCCAGCAGCTTAGCCAGCGGGAGGTACAATGAGCAGTTCTTC CASSLASGRYNEQFF
TRBJ1-1 - 13 TRBV29-1 - TGCAGCGTTCGTTCACAGGGAATTACTGAAGCTTTCTTT CSVRSQGITEAFF
TRBJ2-3 few 14 TRBV10-2 - TGCGCCAGCAGTGAGAGGGGCCGCACAGATACGCAGTATTTT CASSERGRTDTQYF
TRBJ1-1 once 11 TRBV28 - TGTGCCAGCAGTTATCAGGGGAATGCTTTCTTT CASSYQGNAFF
TRBJ1-2 - 14 TRBV28 - TGTGCCAGCACCCGAAATGGAGGCAGGGGCGGCTACACCTTC CASTRNGGRGGYTF
TRBJ2-3 - 12 TRBV11-2 - TGTGCCAGCAGCTCAGGGTCCGATACGCAGTATTTT CASSSGSDTQYF
TRBJ1-1 - 14 TRBV29-1 - TGCAGCGTTGAAGGACGGACTCGAAACACTGAAGCTTTCTTT CSVEGRTRNTEAFF
TRBJ1-3 - 19 TRBV6-4 - TGTGCCAGCAGTGACTCGAGACAGCCTGGGCCCTTCTCTGGAAACACCATATATTTT CASSDSRQPGPFSGNTIYF
TRBJ1-1 - 16 TRBV18 - TGTGCCAGCTCACCGCTATTTCAGGACAAGAACACTGAAGCTTTCTTT CASSPLFQDKNTEAFF
TRBJ2-7 - 12 TRBV5-4 - TGTGCCAGCAGCTCCGACAACTACGAGCAGTACTTC CASSSDNYEQYF
TRBJ2-5 - 12 TRBV11-2 - TGTGCCAGCAGCTTAGGAACCGGGACCCAGTACTTC CASSLGTGTQYF
TRBJ1-5 few 14 TRBV2 - TGTGCCAGCAGTGATTCGGGGGGGAATCAGCCCCAGCATTTT CASSDSGGNQPQHF
TRBJ2-1 once 18 TRBV9 TRBD1 TGTGCCAGCAGCGTAGAAGGTTTGGGACAGGGGCTTTACAATGAGCAGTTCTTC CASSVEGLGQGLYNEQFF
TRBJ1-4 - 16 TRBV5-1 - TGCGCCAGCAAACGGGAGTACCAGTTTCCTAATGAAAAACTGTTTTTT CASKREYQFPNEKLFF
TRBJ1-1 few 14 TRBV7-2 - TGTGCCAGCAGCTCCTCATTATTAAGCACTGAAGCTTTCTTT CASSSSLLSTEAFF
TRBJ1-6 - 13 TRBV5-8 - TGTGCCAGCAGCTTGTTTGGTAATTCACCCCTCCACTTT CASSLFGNSPLHF
TRBJ2-1 - 14 TRBV3-1/TRBV3-2 TRBD1 TGTGCCAGCTCGGCTAGGGGGCCGGGGAATGAGCAGTTCTTC CASSARGPGNEQFF
TRBJ2-2 once 14 TRBV2 - TGTGCCAGCAGTGAAGGCCGACTCTACGGGGAGCTGTTTTTT CASSEGRLYGELFF
TRBJ1-2 - 15 TRBV27 TRBD1 TGTGCCAGCAGTTCCTGGACAGGGGTGAACTATGGCTACACCTTC CASSSWTGVNYGYTF
TRBJ2-7 once 15 TRBV7-8 - TGTGCCAGCAGCGCGCGTACAGGGCCTTCCTACGAGCAGTACTTC CASSARTGPSYEQYF
TRBJ1-5 - 14 TRBV28 - TGTGCCAGCAGTTTGCAAGCAGGGACTCAGCCCCAGCATTTT CASSLQAGTQPQHF
TRBJ2-6 - 16 TRBV18 - TGTGCCAGCTCACCCCAATCAGTCTCTGGGGCCAACGTCCTGACTTTC CASSPQSVSGANVLTF
TRBJ1-2 - 11 TRBV7-9 - TGTGCCAGCAGCCCGGTCGGAGGCTACACCTTC CASSPVGGYTF
TRBJ1-2 once 13 TRBV28 - TGTGCCAGCACCTCGACTGCTAACTATGGCTACACCTTC CASTSTANYGYTF
TRBJ2-2 - 14 TRBV6-4 - TGTGCCAGCAGAGCTGACAGTAACACGGGGGAGCTGTTTTTT CASRADSNTGELFF
TRBJ1-3 - 18 TRBV7-9 TRBD1 TGTGCCAGCAGCCTCGGGACAGGAGCTCCGTTCTCTGGAAACACCATATATTTT CASSLGTGAPFSGNTIYF
TRBJ1-1 - 14 TRBV7-9 - TGTGCCAGCAGCTCTTCGGGACAGAACACTGAAGCTTTCTTT CASSSSGQNTEAFF
TRBJ1-1 - 14 TRBV2 TRBD1 TGTGCCAGCAGGGGACAGGGGGCCGGCACTGAAGCTTTCTTT CASRGQGAGTEAFF
TRBJ1-5 - 14 TRBV6-4 TRBD1 TGTGCCAGCAGCCGGGACAGTGAAAATCAGCCCCAGCATTTT CASSRDSENQPQHF
TRBJ1-3 once 13 TRBV29-1 - TGCAGCGTTGACAGTTCCTCTGGAAACACCATATATTTT CSVDSSSGNTIYF
TRBJ2-5 - 15 TRBV6-5 TRBD2 TGTGCCAGCAGGGACCCGACTAGCGGTACCGAGACCCAGTACTTC CASRDPTSGTETQYF
TRBJ2-2 few 15 TRBV7-3 TRBD1 TGTGCCAGCAGCTCCCAGGGGGCTGACACCGGGGAGCTGTTTTTT CASSSQGADTGELFF
TRBJ1-1 - 14 TRBV7-2 - TGTGCCAGCAGACTAGGGGGTTCGAACACTGAAGCTTTCTTT CASRLGGSNTEAFF
TRBJ1-6 - 15 TRBV28 TRBD1 TGTGCCAGCAAGCCGGGGACAGCCAATAATTCACCCCTCCACTTT CASKPGTANNSPLHF
TRBJ1-1 - 13 TRBV12-3/TRBV12-4 - TGTGCCAGCGGGGGGGACAAGAACACTGAAGCTTTCTTT CASGGDKNTEAFF
TRBJ1-2 - 16 TRBV5-1 - TGCGCCAGCAGCCCTTCCAGGGACATGGATAACTATGGCTACACCTTC CASSPSRDMDNYGYTF
TRBJ2-1 - 15 TRBV6-6 TRBD1 TGTGCCAGCAGTCCACGGACAGGGATGTACAATGAGCAGTTCTTC CASSPRTGMYNEQFF
TRBJ2-1 few 11 TRBV7-8 - TGTGCCAGCGGGGGACTTCGGGAGCAGTTCTTC CASGGLREQFF
TRBJ1-2 - 13 TRBV27 - TGTGCCAGCAGTTTGACAATTAACTATGGCTACACCTTC CASSLTINYGYTF
TRBJ1-5 - 14 TRBV5-8 TRBD1 TGTGCCAGCAGCACGGGACAGGGCGGGCAGCCCCAGCATTTT CASSTGQGGQPQHF
TRBJ1-4 - 15 TRBV11-2 TRBD1 TGTGCCAGCAGCTCGGACAGGGACGGTTCCGAAAAACTGTTTTTT CASSSDRDGSEKLFF
TRBJ2-7 - 17 TRBV11-2 TRBD2 TGTGCCAGCAGCTTAGGGACTAGCGGGAGACAAGGGTACGAGCAGTACTTC CASSLGTSGRQGYEQYF
TRBJ2-5 few 15 TRBV7-6 TRBD2 TGTGCCAGCAGCTTTACTAGCGGGATCCAAGAGACCCAGTACTTC CASSFTSGIQETQYF
TRBJ2-1 - 13 TRBV6-5 - TGTGCCAGCAGTTACAAAGCGAACAATGAGCAGTTCTTC CASSYKANNEQFF
TRBJ1-3 - 11 TRBV12-3/TRBV12-4 - TGTGCCACGCCGTTAGGGTACACCATATATTTT CATPLGYTIYF
TRBJ2-2 - 14 TRBV6-5 TRBD2 TGTGCCAGCAGCACGGGGGGGACGACCGGGGAGCTGTTTTTT CASSTGGTTGELFF
TRBJ2-6 few 12 TRBV19 - TGTGCCAGTAACTCTGGGGCCAACGTCCTGACTTTC CASNSGANVLTF
TRBJ1-5 once 14 TRBV6-1 - TGTGCCAGCAGTGAAGCTATGGGGCGGCAGCCCCAGCATTTT CASSEAMGRQPQHF
TRBJ1-3 - 15 TRBV10-2 - TGCGCCAGCAGTGAGTCGGGTTTCTCTGGAAACACCATATATTTT CASSESGFSGNTIYF
TRBJ2-4 - 15 TRBV28 - TGTGCCAGCACCCGAGGGGGGATAGCCAAAAACATTCAGTACTTC CASTRGGIAKNIQYF
TRBJ2-2 - 15 TRBV19 - TGTGCCAGTAGTAACGCAGGGTGGAGACACGGGGAGCTGTTTTTT CASSNAGWRHGELFF
TRBJ2-4 - 16 TRBV5-1 - TGCGCCAGCAGCTTTGGACCAACCCAAGCCAAAAACATTCAGTACTTC CASSFGPTQAKNIQYF